This record covers a single T cell receptor (beta chain). This clonotype came up a few times. What this receptor recognizes is not known. Base-call qualities are not available, and no considerably larger clone is one nucleotide away. Library prep was done by multiplex PCR. Sequencing used an Illumina HiSeq 4000. iRepertoire HTBI primers and Arm-PCR amplification of CDR3 regions were used to construct TCR beta libraries. PCR products were gel purified before sequencing. The study's processing was this. Gene usage analysis of CDR3 amino acid clonotypes relied on the 55 to 80 TRBV and 14 TRBJ segments identified across samples. COPE and FqMerger were used to merge the filtered high-quality paired reads into contigs. Contigs were aligned with BLAST to IMGT TRBV, TRBD and TRBJ reference genes, and CDR3 was defined per IMGT. Highly expanded clones were defined as clonotypes with a frequency above 0.1%. Repertoire diversity was measured by Shannon entropy, and V-J evenness by the Gini coefficient. Public clonotypes were defined as clonotypes shared by more than one individual. TCRdb passed the public sequencing reads through fastp at Q25 and MiXCR, retaining productive beta sequences. CDR3 protein sequences are deduplicated, and each keeps its most common genes and DNA. These V and J calls rely on TCRdb rather than the paper's analysis. This sample is represented by some 470,000 distinct CDR3 sequences; 20% to 25% of them were singletons. The ten biggest clones cover around 7% of the sample.

What the time point label conveys for this sample: persistent/refractory GD, antithyroid drugs over 5 years with positive TRAb. For both TCR sequencing and RNA sequencing, RNA was extracted from PBMCs using TRIzol. Graves' disease was diagnosed according to American Thyroid Association guidelines. The patients came from an endocrinology department in Xi'an, China. Each patient gave roughly 8.4 milliliters of peripheral blood, collected in an EDTA anticoagulant tube. Ficoll Paque Plus density gradient separation was used to isolate PBMCs, and no further T cell sorting was performed. An Agilent 2100 Bioanalyzer and agarose gel were used to check RNA quality, and a NanoDrop 2000 was used to measure RNA concentration. This sample is drawn from a study of regulatory T cells in long-lasting Graves disease (dated by TCRdb to about 2021). Regarding the study in general: Persistent Graves' disease meant more than 5 years of antithyroid drug treatment with TSH receptor autoantibodies that stayed positive. This study used TCR sequencing and RNA sequencing of peripheral blood to compare persistent Graves' disease patients against newly diagnosed Graves' disease patients. The study was registered as a clinical trial and conducted in China. TCR sequencing covered around 13 persistent and roughly 20 newly diagnosed Graves' disease patients, around 35 samples in total. On average, persistent Graves' disease patients in the clinical cohort had been on antithyroid drugs for about 10 years. Results the study describes overall, beyond this receptor: Only the TCR beta chain was sequenced and analyzed. A larger number of public clonotypes was shared among persistent patients (approximately 2,600) than among newly diagnosed patients (roughly 1,000). The authors noted that the small sample size was a limitation that may lower accuracy. TRBV28, TRBJ1-2 and TRBJ2-5 were preferentially used in persistent disease, while TRBV20-1 and TRBJ2-1 were favored in newly diagnosed disease. Compared with newly diagnosed patients, patients with persistent Graves' disease had lower TCR Shannon entropy and fewer highly expanded clones, which suggests clonal expansion. The study examined only peripheral blood because the primary lesion, thyroid tissue, could not be accessed.

Including the terminal cysteine and phenylalanine, the CDR3 comprises 15 residues. Only the CDR3 DNA is retained, 45 bases long and in frame from the first base. The germline V gene provides CDR1 KGHDR and CDR2 SFDVKD. The junction carries 15 bases between V and J, which are trimmed by 4 bases and 4 bases respectively. The chain is made from TRBV24-1 and TRBJ1-2, with no confident D gene call. This specimen consisted of peripheral blood mononuclear cells (PBMCs), obtained when the disease was refractory, from a patient treated with antithyroid drugs. The TCR comes from a female donor with Graves disease. The DNA sequence reads TGTGCCACCAGTGACCCTTTCCGGGCCCCCTATGGCTACACCTTC. It is translated as CATSDPFRAPYGYTF.